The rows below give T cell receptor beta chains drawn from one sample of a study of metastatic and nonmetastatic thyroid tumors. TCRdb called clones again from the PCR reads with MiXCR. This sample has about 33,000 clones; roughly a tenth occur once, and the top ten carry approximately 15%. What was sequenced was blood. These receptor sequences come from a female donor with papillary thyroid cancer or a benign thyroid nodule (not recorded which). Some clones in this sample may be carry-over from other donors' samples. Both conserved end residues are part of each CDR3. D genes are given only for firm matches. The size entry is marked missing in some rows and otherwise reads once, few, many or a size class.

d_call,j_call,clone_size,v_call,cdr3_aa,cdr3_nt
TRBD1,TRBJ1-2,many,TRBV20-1,CSAKGTDTNYGYTF,TGCAGTGCTAAGGGGACAGATACTAACTATGGCTACACCTTC
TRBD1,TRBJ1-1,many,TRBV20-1,CSASRTGPNTEAFF,TGCAGTGCTTCCAGGACAGGGCCGAACACTGAAGCTTTCTTT
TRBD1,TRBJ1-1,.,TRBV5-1,CASRPNTGGAENTEAFF,TGCGCCAGCAGGCCCAATACAGGGGGCGCTGAGAACACTGAAGCTTTCTTT
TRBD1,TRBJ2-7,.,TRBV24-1,CATSAETGADYEQYF,TGTGCCACCAGTGCTGAGACAGGGGCCGACTACGAGCAGTACTTC
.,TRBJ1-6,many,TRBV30,CAVEGAAFDSPLHF,TGTGCCGTCGAAGGTGCAGCATTTGATTCACCCCTCCACTTT
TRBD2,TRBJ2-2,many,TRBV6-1,CASRLTSGGADGELFF,TGTGCCAGCAGGTTGACTAGCGGGGGGGCCGACGGGGAGCTGTTTTTT
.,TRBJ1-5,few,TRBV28,CASSSNSRDGGANQPQHF,TGTGCCAGCAGTTCGAATTCCCGGGACGGGGGCGCGAATCAGCCCCAGCATTTT
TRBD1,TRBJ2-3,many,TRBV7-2,CASSLGQGGGTQYF,TGTGCCAGCAGCTTAGGACAGGGGGGCGGTACGCAGTATTTT
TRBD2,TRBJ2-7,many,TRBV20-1,CSARPLAGVFEQYF,TGCAGTGCTAGACCCCTAGCGGGAGTTTTCGAGCAGTACTTC
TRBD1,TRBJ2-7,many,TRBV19,CATKGASYEQYF,TGTGCCACCAAGGGGGCCTCCTACGAGCAGTACTTC
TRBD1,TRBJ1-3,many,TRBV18,CASSPRPGQKLPYF,TGTGCCAGCTCACCACGACCGGGACAGAAGCTCCCATATTTT
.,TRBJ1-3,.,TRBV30,CAWSPYGIPGNTIYF,TGTGCCTGGAGTCCTTATGGCATACCTGGAAACACCATATATTTT
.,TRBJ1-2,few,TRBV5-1,CASSLGGEGDGYTF,TGCGCCAGCAGCTTGGGCGGGGAGGGCGATGGCTACACCTTC
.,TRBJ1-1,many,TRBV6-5,CASSYGRGRAFF,TGTGCCAGCAGTTACGGCCGAGGTCGGGCTTTCTTT
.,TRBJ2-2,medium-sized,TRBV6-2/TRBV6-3,CASSYSGANTGELFF,TGTGCCAGCAGTTACTCAGGAGCGAACACCGGGGAGCTGTTTTTT
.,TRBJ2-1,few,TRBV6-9,CASSEGNYAQFF,TGCGCCAGCAGTGAAGGGAACTATGCGCAGTTCTTC
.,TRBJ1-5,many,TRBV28,CASTSGGGAGNQPQHF,TGTGCCAGCACTTCGGGAGGCGGGGCTGGCAATCAGCCCCAGCATTTT
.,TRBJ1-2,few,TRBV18,CASSGDPGLGGYTF,TGTGCCAGCTCCGGGGACCCGGGTTTAGGTGGCTACACCTTC
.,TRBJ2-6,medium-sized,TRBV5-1,CASSLDAQGSGANVLTF,TGCGCCAGCAGCTTGGACGCCCAGGGCTCTGGGGCCAACGTCCTGACTTTC
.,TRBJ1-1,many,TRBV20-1,CSARVGGTEAFF,TGCAGTGCTAGAGTAGGGGGGACTGAAGCTTTCTTT
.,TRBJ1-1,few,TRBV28,CANTRAGLNTEAFF,TGTGCCAACACACGGGCGGGATTGAACACTGAAGCTTTCTTT
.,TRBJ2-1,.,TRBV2,CASRGFGVYNEQFF,TGTGCCAGCAGGGGGTTCGGGGTCTACAATGAGCAGTTCTTC
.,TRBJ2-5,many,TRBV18,CASSPGGGQETQYF,TGTGCCAGCTCACCGGGAGGGGGCCAAGAGACCCAGTACTTC
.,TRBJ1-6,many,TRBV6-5,CASSYMVYNSPLHF,TGTGCCAGCAGTTACATGGTCTATAATTCACCCCTCCACTTT
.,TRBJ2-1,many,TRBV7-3,CASSKRGASYNEQFF,TGTGCCAGCAGCAAGAGAGGAGCCTCCTACAATGAGCAGTTCTTC
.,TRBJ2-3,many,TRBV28,CASSSGATPGTQYF,TGTGCCAGCAGTTCCGGGGCGACCCCGGGTACGCAGTATTTT
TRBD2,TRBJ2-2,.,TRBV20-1,CSARVAGAGGELFF,TGCAGTGCTAGAGTAGCGGGAGCGGGCGGGGAGCTGTTTTTT
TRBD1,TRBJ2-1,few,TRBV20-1,CSARLTGTANEQSF,TGCAGCGCTAGACTTACCGGGACAGCAAATGAGCAGTCCTTC
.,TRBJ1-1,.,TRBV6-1,CASRGGTESCF,TGTGCCAGTCGGGGGGGTACTGAATCTTGCTTT
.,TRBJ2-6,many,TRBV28,CASSFSFWGRGETGANVLTF,TGTGCCAGCAGTTTTAGTTTTTGGGGACGGGGCGAGACTGGGGCCAACGTCCTGACTTTC
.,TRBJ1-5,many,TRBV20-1,CSARNMPGTGSNQPQHF,TGCAGTGCTAGAAATATGCCAGGGACGGGAAGCAATCAGCCCCAGCATTTT
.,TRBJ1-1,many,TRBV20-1,CSARAGVSNTEAFF,TGCAGTGCTAGAGCAGGGGTTTCGAACACTGAAGCTTTCTTT
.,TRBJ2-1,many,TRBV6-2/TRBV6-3,CASVSNNEQFF,TGTGCCAGTGTTAGTAACAATGAGCAGTTCTTC
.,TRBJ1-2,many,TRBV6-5,CASSYSAESAGYTF,TGTGCCAGCAGTTACTCGGCCGAATCGGCTGGCTACACCTTC
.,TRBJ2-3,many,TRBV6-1,CASSRAFGERDTQYF,TGTGCCAGCAGCCGGGCTTTCGGTGAAAGAGATACGCAGTATTTT
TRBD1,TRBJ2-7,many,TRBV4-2,CASSRSGQGHEQYF,TGTGCCAGCAGCCGTTCCGGACAGGGCCACGAGCAGTACTTC
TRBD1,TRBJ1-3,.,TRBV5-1,CASRSGTGISGNTIYF,TGCGCCAGCCGGTCCGGGACAGGGATCTCTGGAAACACCATATATTTT
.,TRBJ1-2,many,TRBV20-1,CSARWGTSNYGYTF,TGCAGTGCTAGATGGGGGACATCCAACTATGGCTACACCTTC
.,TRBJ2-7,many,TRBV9,CASIPGQRYEQYF,TGTGCCAGCATCCCGGGACAACGCTACGAGCAGTACTTC
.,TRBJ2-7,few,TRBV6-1,CASRGLAYGQYF,TGCGCCAGCAGAGGACTTGCCTACGGGCAGTACTTC
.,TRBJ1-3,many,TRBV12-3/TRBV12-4,CASTGGSLSGNTIYF,TGTGCCAGCACTGGGGGTTCCCTGTCTGGAAACACCATATATTTT
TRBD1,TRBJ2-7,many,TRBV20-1,CSANPLTGGRGEQYF,TGCAGTGCTAATCCATTGACAGGGGGACGAGGCGAGCAGTACTTC
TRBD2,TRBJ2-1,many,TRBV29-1,CSALRAGGPPNEQFF,TGCAGCGCCCTCCGGGCGGGAGGGCCTCCCAATGAGCAGTTCTTC
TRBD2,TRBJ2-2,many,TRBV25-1,CASSEGAGVRRSTGELFF,TGTGCCAGCAGTGAAGGTGCGGGAGTCAGGAGGTCCACCGGGGAGCTGTTTTTT
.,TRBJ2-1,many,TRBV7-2,CASSPGSGTYNEQFF,TGTGCCAGCAGCCCGGGCAGCGGAACTTACAATGAGCAGTTCTTC
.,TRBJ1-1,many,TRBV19,CASSIVRAGTEAFF,TGTGCCAGTAGTATAGTGAGGGCGGGCACTGAAGCTTTCTTT
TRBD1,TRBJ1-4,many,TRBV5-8,CASARDRRNEKLFF,TGTGCCTCGGCCCGGGACAGAAGGAATGAAAAACTGTTTTTT
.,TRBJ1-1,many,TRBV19,CASSIFDSMNTEAFF,TGTGCCAGTAGTATTTTCGATTCCATGAACACTGAAGCTTTCTTT
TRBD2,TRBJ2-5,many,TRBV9,CASSVGTSGFGVQETQYF,TGTGCCAGCAGCGTCGGGACTAGCGGGTTCGGGGTCCAAGAGACCCAGTACTTC
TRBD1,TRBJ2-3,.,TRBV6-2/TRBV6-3,CASSSSDRGSTDTQYF,TGTGCCAGCAGTTCCTCGGACAGGGGGTCTACAGATACGCAGTATTTT